These 25 T cell receptor beta chains were all obtained from the same sample, sequenced in a study of shared clonotypes between healthy human individuals. Positively selected for CCR7, the CD45RO-negative cells used as naive CD8 cells excluded terminally differentiated effector memory CD45RA+ cells. TCRdb's table, derived via immunoSEQ multiplex PCR, lists solely in-frame clones and lacks some. The repertoire has about 2.1 million clones, just under 95% of them found once; the top ten carry under 2%. What was sequenced was naive CD8+ T cells from PBMCs. The receptor source for this set is a man younger than 35 in good health. Some clones in this sample may be carry-over from other donors' samples.

The chain joins TRBV29-1 to TRBJ1-1; D is perhaps TRBD1 (5 bases). This CDR3 is built from 14 residues. CDR1 and CDR2 from the germline V gene are SQVTM and ANQGSEA. V was pared by 1 base and J by 4 bases, with 13 bases between. The CDR3 protein is CSVEGGGWGTEAFF. The CDR3 region has the DNA TGCAGCGTTGAAGGGGGCGGTTGGGGCACTGAAGCTTTCTTT.

J is TRBJ2-1 and V is TRBV7-2, with a tentative D call TRBD2 (6 bases). Germline assignment: CDR1 SGHTA and CDR2 FQGNSA. Trimming took off 7 bases at V and 1 base at J, with 14 bases between the two ends. CDR3 length: 15 amino acids. CDR3 DNA sequence: TGTGCCAGCATCCCGGACTATATTTCCTACAATGAGCAGTTCTTC. It codes for CASIPDYISYNEQFF.

This sequence joins TRBV4-1 and TRBJ2-7; the D is unclear. Germline CDR1 MGHRA, CDR2 YSYEKL. This CDR3 is 16 amino acids long. Trimming stripped 0 bases from V and 3 bases from J, with 15 bases between. The CDR3 DNA reads as TGCGCCAGCAGCCAAGATTTGGAGTCCCTAATCTACGAGCAGTACTTC. Translating gives CASSQDLESLIYEQYF.

This chain uses TRBV28 with TRBJ1-2; a weak D match, TRBD1 (6 bases). Per the germline V gene, CDR1 is MDHEN and CDR2 is SYDVKM. The CDR3 runs 14 residues. V shed 6 bases and J shed 5 bases, with 16 bases lying between them. CDR3 nucleotides: TGTGCCAGCAGGGACAGCGCTGCCCATTATGGCTACACCTTC. It is translated as CASRDSAAHYGYTF.

The CDR3 reads CASSQLVGPGDGYTF. Written as DNA, the CDR3 is TGCGCCAGCAGCCAATTGGTAGGCCCTGGGGATGGCTACACCTTC. The gene calls are TRBV4-3 and TRBJ1-2; D remains unclear. The V gene's germline CDR1 is LGHNA and CDR2 YSLEER. With 2 bases removed from V and 6 bases from J, the gap between germline ends came to 16 bases. CDR3 length equals 15 residues.

As for this clone: The junction shows a germline mismatch at one end, possibly a read error. V gene TRBV27 combines with J gene TRBJ1-2, with 7 bases aligning to TRBD1. The CDR3 contains 16 residues. Germline CDR1 is MNHEY and CDR2 is SMNVEV (reference sequence). CDR3 sequence reads: CASSLSQGSVDYGYTF. The CDR3 DNA sequence: TGTGCCAGCAGTCTATCACAGGGGTCGGTGGACTATGGCTACACCTTC.

The V gene is TRBV11-2, the J gene TRBJ1-3; 7 nucleotides agree with TRBD1. CDR1 SGHAT and CDR2 FQNNGV come from the germline V gene. V shed 4 bases, J shed 3 bases, and the junction held 3 bases outside the gene matches. This CDR3 comprises 14 residues. Here the CDR3 DNA reads TGTGCCAGCAGCTCGGGACAGTTTGGAAACACCATATATTTT. Its translation is CASSSGQFGNTIYF.

The chain joins TRBV7-9 to TRBJ2-1, with D possibly matching TRBD2 (6 bases). V shed 4 bases and J shed 1 base, with 11 bases lying between them. Germline assignment: CDR1 SEHNR and CDR2 FQNEAQ (reference sequence). The CDR3 sequence is 15 residues long. The CDR3 sequence: CASSSLAISYNEQFF. The CDR3 nucleotides read TGTGCCAGCAGCTCTCTAGCGATTTCCTACAATGAGCAGTTCTTC.

The V and J genes are TRBV27 and TRBJ1-1, with 8 bases matching TRBD1. The CDR3 runs to 17 residues. Trimming cost V 2 bases and J 0 bases; bases outside gene matches: 8. Germline values: CDR1 MNHEY, CDR2 SMNVEV (reference sequence). The CDR3 region is CASSLIGQGEMNTEAFF. CDR3 bases: TGTGCCAGCAGTTTAATAGGACAGGGCGAAATGAACACTGAAGCTTTCTTT.

The chain links TRBV7-8 to TRBJ1-1; D not certain. Between the trimmed V and J ends, which lost 6 bases and 1 base, there was a span of 12 bases. The CDR3 loop spans 14 amino acids. Germline V gives CDR1 SGHVS, CDR2 FQNEAQ. The chain's CDR3 is CASRGTWQNTEAFF. The CDR3 bases are TGTGCCAGCAGGGGAACCTGGCAGAACACTGAAGCTTTCTTT. The complete variable domain, with remaining parts taken from reference TRBV7-8 and TRBJ1-1, reads GAGVSQSPRYKVAKRGQDVALRCDPISGHVSLFWYQQALGQGPEFLTYFQNEAQLDKSGLPSDRFFAERPEGSVSTLKIQRTQQEDSAVYLCASRGTWQNTEAFFGQGTRLTVV.

CDR3 nucleotides: TGTGCCAGTAGTGCCCCCACTAGCGGGAGCCTCTACGAGCAGTACTTC. This encodes CASSAPTSGSLYEQYF. J is TRBJ2-7 and V is TRBV19, with 11 nucleotides matching TRBD2. This CDR3 has 16 amino acids. Trimming at V came to 5 bases and at J to 3 bases, leaving 9 bases not matched to a gene. CDR1 LNHDA and CDR2 SQIVND come from the germline V gene (reference sequence).

The chain recombines TRBV5-1 with TRBJ2-3; 7 bases align to TRBD2. Germline values: CDR1 SGHRS, CDR2 YFSETQ. This CDR3 comprises 16 residues. The ends lost 0 bases at V and 0 bases at J; junction bases unmatched: 4. The CDR3 nucleotides are TGCGCCAGCAGCTTGGTCGGTAGCGGGAGCACAGATACGCAGTATTTT. Translation: CASSLVGSGSTDTQYF. The full variable domain, in which reference TRBV5-1 and TRBJ2-3 provide the parts outside the CDR3, is KAGVTQTPRYLIKTRGQQVTLSCSPISGHRSVSWYQQTPGQGLQFLFEYFSETQRNKGNFPGRFSGRQFSNSRSEMNVSTLELGDSALYLCASSLVGSGSTDTQYFGPGTRLTVL.

This chain connects TRBV5-4 to TRBJ1-2, with D uncertain. Trimming removed 2 bases from V and 1 base from J, with 18 bases in between. Germline V gene sequence: CDR1 SGHNT, CDR2 YYREEE (reference sequence). This CDR3 comprises 17 residues. The DNA of the CDR3 is TGTGCCAGCAGCTTCCCCGCGACCCAGCAGAATAACTATGGCTACACCTTC. Translated, it gives CASSFPATQQNNYGYTF.

This chain uses TRBV2 with TRBJ2-1; a weak D match, TRBD1 (5 bases). CDR1 is SNHLY, CDR2 FYNNEI, per germline. There are 15 residues in the CDR3. The ends were cut back, 7 bases at V and 0 bases at J, with 13 bases in the middle. The chain's CDR3 is CASNDRQNSYNEQFF. CDR3 bases: TGTGCCAGCAACGATCGACAGAACTCCTACAATGAGCAGTTCTTC.

Note on this clone: At the DNA level, this CDR3 is encoded by other sequences in the same sample as well. This chain joins TRBV27 and TRBJ1-2; 8 positions agree with TRBD1. Germline V gene data show CDR1 as MNHEY and CDR2 as SMNVEV (reference sequence). The V gene end was trimmed by 3 bases and the J gene end by 4 bases; junction bases not matched to a gene: 4. The CDR3 has 14 residues. CDR3 in amino acids: CASSLGTGFYGYTF. CDR3 in DNA: TGTGCCAGCAGTTTGGGGACAGGCTTCTATGGCTACACCTTC.

The chain combines TRBV10-3 with TRBJ2-6; tentative D call: TRBD1 (5 bases). The germline CDR1 and CDR2 sequences are ENHRY and SYGVKD. With 7 bases removed from V and 0 bases from J, the gap between germline ends came to 10 bases. The CDR3 contains 15 residues. The CDR3 DNA reads TGTGCCATCACTCCAGGGATCTCTGGGGCCAACGTCCTGACTTTC. It translates to CAITPGISGANVLTF.

The V call is TRBV27, the J call TRBJ2-2; D gene unclear. The CDR3 length is 18 residues. V was cut by 8 bases and J by 2 bases, with 24 bases left in between. CDR1 and CDR2 from the germline V gene are MNHEY and SMNVEV (reference sequence). CDR3 region: CASPRSDLEDLNTGELFF. The CDR3, as DNA: TGTGCCAGCCCGAGAAGTGATTTAGAGGATTTAAACACCGGGGAGCTGTTTTTT.

The chain is built from TRBV13 and TRBJ2-7; D gene uncertain. CDR3 length: 15 residues. Germline assignment: CDR1 PRHDT and CDR2 FYEKMQ (reference sequence). V was pared by 0 bases and J by 3 bases, with 12 bases between. Here the CDR3 DNA reads TGTGCCAGCAGCTTAGGCCAGAGAAGCCACTACGAGCAGTACTTC. Translating it yields CASSLGQRSHYEQYF.

The chain employs TRBV4-1 and TRBJ1-2; D is undetermined. This CDR3 has 13 residues. Between the trimmed V and J ends, which lost 0 bases and 6 bases, there was a span of 8 bases. In germline, CDR1 is MGHRA, CDR2 YSYEKL. CDR3 bases: TGCGCCAGCAGCCAAGATCCTGGGGATGGCTACACCTTC. It is translated as CASSQDPGDGYTF.

The V call is TRBV7-9, the J call TRBJ2-1; no definite D call. Trimming pared 5 bases from V and 3 bases from J, leaving 14 bases between. Germline CDR1 SEHNR, CDR2 FQNEAQ (reference sequence). There are 15 residues in the CDR3. The CDR3 loop is CASSASAVRYNEQFF. CDR3 DNA sequence: TGTGCCAGCAGCGCCTCGGCGGTACGCTACAATGAGCAGTTCTTC.

DNA for the CDR3: TGTGCCAGCAGCACGCGACAGGGACTCCCCAATGAGCAGTTCTTC. Its protein product is CASSTRQGLPNEQFF. This chain links TRBV13 with TRBJ2-1, with D possibly matching TRBD1 (7 bases). Germline V gives CDR1 PRHDT, CDR2 FYEKMQ (reference sequence). This CDR3 has 15 amino acids. Trimming removed 5 bases at V and 6 bases at J, with 17 bases between.

The chain has TRBV6-5 and TRBJ2-3; maybe TRBD2 (6 bases). Germline CDR1 and CDR2: MNHEY and SVGAGI. The CDR3 sequence is 15 residues long. V was clipped by 5 bases and J by 2 bases, with 14 bases between them. This CDR3 reads CASSPRLGHTDTQYF. For the CDR3, the DNA is TGTGCCAGCAGTCCGCGACTAGGGCACACAGATACGCAGTATTTT.

With regard to this clone: Other DNA sequences in this sample translate to the same CDR3. The chain has TRBV27 and TRBJ2-2, with D unclear. Germline loops: CDR1 MNHEY, CDR2 SMNVEV (reference sequence). V lost 5 bases and J lost 3, with 7 bases in between. The CDR3 runs to 13 residues. The chain's CDR3 is CASSPPYTGELFF. As DNA, the CDR3 is TGTGCCAGCAGTCCGCCCTACACCGGGGAGCTGTTTTTT.

This clone was observed once. CDR3 region: CASSPDTPRVLTF. The DNA for the CDR3 is TGTGCCAGCTCACCAGACACGCCACGGGTCCTGACTTTC. This chain links TRBV18 with TRBJ2-6; no clear D. This CDR3 comprises 13 residues. CDR1 and CDR2 from the germline V gene are KGHSH and LQKENI. Trimming cost V 2 bases and J 13 bases, with 12 bases left between them. The whole variable domain, filled in from reference TRBV18 and TRBJ2-6, reads NAGVMQNPRHLVRRRGQEARLRCSPMKGHSHVYWYRQLPEEGLKFMVYLQKENIIDESGMPKERFSAEFPKEGPSILRIQQVVRGDSAAYFCASSPDTPRVLTFGAGSRLTVL.

The chain is built from TRBV4-3 and TRBJ2-1; a weak D match, TRBD2 (5 bases). The germline gives CDR1 LGHNA, CDR2 YSLEER. This CDR3 spans 17 amino acids. The ends were cut back, 0 bases at V and 2 bases at J, with 14 bases in the middle. Here the CDR3 DNA reads TGCGCCAGCAGCCAAGATTCCGCCCAGGAGGCCTACAATGAGCAGTTCTTC. Residues: CASSQDSAQEAYNEQFF.